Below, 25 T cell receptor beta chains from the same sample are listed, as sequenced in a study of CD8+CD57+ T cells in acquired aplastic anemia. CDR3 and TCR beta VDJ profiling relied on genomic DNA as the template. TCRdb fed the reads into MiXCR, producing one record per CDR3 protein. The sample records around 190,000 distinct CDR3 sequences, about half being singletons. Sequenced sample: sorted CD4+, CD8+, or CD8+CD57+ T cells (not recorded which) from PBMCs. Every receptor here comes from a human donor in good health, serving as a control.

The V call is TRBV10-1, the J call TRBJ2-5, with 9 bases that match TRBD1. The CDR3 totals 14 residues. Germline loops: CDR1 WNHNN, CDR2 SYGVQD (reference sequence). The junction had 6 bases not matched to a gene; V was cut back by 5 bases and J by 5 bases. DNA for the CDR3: TGCGCCAGCAGTATCACAGGGGGCACGGAGACCCAGTACTTC. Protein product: CASSITGGTETQYF.

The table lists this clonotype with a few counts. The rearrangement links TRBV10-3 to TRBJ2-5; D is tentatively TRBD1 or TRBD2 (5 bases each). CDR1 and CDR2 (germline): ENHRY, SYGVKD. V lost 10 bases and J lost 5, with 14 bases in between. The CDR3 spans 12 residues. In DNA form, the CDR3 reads TGTGCCACCTCAGGCAGGGAGGAGACCCAGTACTTC. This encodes CATSGREETQYF.

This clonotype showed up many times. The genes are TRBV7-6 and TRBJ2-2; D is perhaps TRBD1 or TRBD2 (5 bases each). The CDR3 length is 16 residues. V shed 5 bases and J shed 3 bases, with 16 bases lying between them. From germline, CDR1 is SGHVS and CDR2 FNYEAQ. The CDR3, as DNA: TGTGCCAGCAGCCAATATCGGGGCCTGGACACCGGGGAGCTGTTTTTT. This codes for CASSQYRGLDTGELFF.

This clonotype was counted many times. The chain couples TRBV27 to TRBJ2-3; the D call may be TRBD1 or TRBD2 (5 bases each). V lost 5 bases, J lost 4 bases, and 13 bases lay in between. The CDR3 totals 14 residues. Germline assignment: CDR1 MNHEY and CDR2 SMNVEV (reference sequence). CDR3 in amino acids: CASSPGTFADTQYF. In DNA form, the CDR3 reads TGTGCCAGCAGTCCGGGGACCTTCGCAGATACGCAGTATTTT.

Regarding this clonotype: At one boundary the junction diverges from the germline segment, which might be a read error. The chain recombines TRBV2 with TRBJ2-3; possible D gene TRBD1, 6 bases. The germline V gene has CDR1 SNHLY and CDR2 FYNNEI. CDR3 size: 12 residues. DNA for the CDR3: TGTGCCAGCCACAGGGACACATATACGCAGTATTTT. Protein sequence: CASHRDTYTQYF.

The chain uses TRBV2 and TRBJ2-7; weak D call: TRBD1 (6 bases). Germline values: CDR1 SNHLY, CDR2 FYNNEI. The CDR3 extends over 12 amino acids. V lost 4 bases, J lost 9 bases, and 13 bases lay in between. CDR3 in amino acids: CASSVIGGVQYV. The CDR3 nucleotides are TGTGCCAGCAGTGTGATAGGGGGAGTGCAGTACGTC.

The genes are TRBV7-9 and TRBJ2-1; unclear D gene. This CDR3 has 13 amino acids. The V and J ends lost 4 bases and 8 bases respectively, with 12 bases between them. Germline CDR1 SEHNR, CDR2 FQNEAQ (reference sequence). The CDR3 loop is CASSSTWSDEQFF. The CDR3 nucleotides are TGTGCCAGCAGCTCCACGTGGTCCGATGAGCAGTTCTTC.

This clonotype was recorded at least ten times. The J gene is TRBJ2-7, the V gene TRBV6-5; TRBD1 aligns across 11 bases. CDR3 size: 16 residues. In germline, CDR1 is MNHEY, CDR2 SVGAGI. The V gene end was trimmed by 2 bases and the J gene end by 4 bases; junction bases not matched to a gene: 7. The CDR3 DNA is TGTGCCAGCAGTTACCAGAGGGACAGGGGGACTTACGAGCAGTACTTC. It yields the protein CASSYQRDRGTYEQYF.

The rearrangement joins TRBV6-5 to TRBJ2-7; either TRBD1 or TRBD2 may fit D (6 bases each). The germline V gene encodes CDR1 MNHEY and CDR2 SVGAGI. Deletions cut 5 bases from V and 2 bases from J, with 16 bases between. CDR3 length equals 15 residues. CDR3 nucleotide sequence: TGTGCCAGCAGTGCAAACCGGGGGCCACCCTACGAGCAGTACTTC. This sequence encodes CASSANRGPPYEQYF.

CDR3 sequence: CASNARPLNQPQHF. CDR3 sequence (DNA): TGCGCCAGCAACGCCAGGCCACTCAATCAGCCCCAGCATTTT. The chain couples TRBV10-2 to TRBJ1-5, with D unclear. Trimming stripped 7 bases from V and 3 bases from J, with 13 bases between. This CDR3 region has 14 residues. CDR1 is WSHSY, CDR2 SAAADI, per germline.

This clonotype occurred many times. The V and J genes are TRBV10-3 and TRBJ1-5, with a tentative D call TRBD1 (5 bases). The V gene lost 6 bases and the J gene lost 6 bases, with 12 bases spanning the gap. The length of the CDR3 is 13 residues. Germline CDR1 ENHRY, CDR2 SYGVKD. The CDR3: CAIRTDMLQPQHF. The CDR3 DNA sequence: TGTGCCATCAGGACAGACATGCTTCAGCCCCAGCATTTT.

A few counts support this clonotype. CDR3 nucleotides: TGTGCCAGCTCACCATTGGAGGGTTTTGGCGCTGAAGCTTTCTTT. Its protein product is CASSPLEGFGAEAFF. This rearrangement joins TRBV18 to TRBJ1-1; D unclear. This CDR3 region has 15 residues. Germline-derived CDR1 and CDR2 are KGHSH and LQKENI. V lost 2 bases and J 6 bases, leaving 16 bases between the germline ends.

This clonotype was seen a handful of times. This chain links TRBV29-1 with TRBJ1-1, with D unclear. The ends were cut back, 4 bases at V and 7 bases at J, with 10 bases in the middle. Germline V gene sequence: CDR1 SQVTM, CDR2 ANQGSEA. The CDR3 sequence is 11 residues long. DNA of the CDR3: TGCAGCGTTGTGCGACCAAATGAAGCTTTCTTT. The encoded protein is CSVVRPNEAFF.

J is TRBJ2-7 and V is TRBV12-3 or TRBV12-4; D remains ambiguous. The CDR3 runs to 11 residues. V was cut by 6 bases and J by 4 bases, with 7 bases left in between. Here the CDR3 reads CASSAMYEQYF. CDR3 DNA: TGTGCCAGCAGCGCGATGTACGAGCAGTACTTC.

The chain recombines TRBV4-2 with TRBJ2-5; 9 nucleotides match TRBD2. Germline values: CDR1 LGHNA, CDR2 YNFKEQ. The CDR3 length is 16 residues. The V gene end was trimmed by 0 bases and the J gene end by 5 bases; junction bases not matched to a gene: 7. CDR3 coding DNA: TGTGCCAGCAGCCAAGATCCGACTAGCGGTGGGGAGACCCAGTACTTC. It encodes CASSQDPTSGGETQYF.

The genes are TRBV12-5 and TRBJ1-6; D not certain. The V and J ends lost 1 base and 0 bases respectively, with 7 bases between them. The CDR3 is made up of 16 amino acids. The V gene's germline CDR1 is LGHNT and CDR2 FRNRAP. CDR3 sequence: CASGLDRGSYNSPLHF. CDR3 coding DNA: TGTGCTAGTGGTTTGGACCGAGGCTCCTATAATTCACCCCTCCACTTT.

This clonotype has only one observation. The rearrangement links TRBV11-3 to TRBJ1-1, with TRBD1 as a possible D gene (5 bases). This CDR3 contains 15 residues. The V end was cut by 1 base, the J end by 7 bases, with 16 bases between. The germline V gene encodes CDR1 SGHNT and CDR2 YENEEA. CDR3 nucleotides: TGTGCCAGCAGCTTAGTTCAGGGAAGGGAGTATGAAGCTTTCTTT. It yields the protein CASSLVQGREYEAFF. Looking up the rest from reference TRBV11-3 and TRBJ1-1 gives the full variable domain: EAGVVQSPRYKIIEKKQPVAFWCNPISGHNTLYWYLQNLGQGPELLIRYENEEAVDDSQLPKDRFSAERLKGVDSTLKIQPAELGDSAVYLCASSLVQGREYEAFFGQGTRLTVV.

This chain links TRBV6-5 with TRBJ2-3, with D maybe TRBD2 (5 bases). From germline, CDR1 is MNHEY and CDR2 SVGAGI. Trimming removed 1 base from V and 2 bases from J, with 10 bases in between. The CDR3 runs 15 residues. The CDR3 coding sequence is TGTGCCAGCAGTTACTTGGGCGGGCTCACAGATACGCAGTATTTT. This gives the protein CASSYLGGLTDTQYF.

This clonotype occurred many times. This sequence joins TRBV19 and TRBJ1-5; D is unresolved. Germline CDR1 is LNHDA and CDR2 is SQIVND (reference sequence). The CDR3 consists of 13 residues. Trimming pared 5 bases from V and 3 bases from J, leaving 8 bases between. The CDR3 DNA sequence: TGTGCCAGTAGTCGGCATGCCAATCAGCCCCAGCATTTT. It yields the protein CASSRHANQPQHF.

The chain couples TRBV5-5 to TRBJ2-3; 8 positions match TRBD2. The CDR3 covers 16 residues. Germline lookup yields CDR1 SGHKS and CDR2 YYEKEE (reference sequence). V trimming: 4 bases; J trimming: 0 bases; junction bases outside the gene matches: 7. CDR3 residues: CASSRILAASTDTQYF. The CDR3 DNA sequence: TGTGCCAGCAGCCGTATACTAGCGGCTAGCACAGATACGCAGTATTTT.

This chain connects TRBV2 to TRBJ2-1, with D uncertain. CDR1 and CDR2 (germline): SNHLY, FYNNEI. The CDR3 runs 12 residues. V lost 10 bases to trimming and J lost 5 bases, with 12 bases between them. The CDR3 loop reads CATRVSDNEQFF. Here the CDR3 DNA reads TGTGCCACCAGAGTTTCCGACAATGAGCAGTTCTTC.

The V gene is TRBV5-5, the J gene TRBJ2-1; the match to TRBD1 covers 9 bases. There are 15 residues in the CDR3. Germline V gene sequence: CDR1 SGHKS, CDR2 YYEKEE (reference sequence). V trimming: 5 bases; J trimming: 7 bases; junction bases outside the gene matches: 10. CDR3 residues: CASSLVGTGKNEQFF. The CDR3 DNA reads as TGTGCCAGCAGTCTAGTCGGGACAGGGAAGAATGAGCAGTTCTTC.

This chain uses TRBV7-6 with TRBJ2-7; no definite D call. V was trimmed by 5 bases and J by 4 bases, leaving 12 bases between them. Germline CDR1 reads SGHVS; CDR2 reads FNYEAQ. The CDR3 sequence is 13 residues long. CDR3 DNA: TGTGCCAGCAGCCAATTGGACGGTTACGAGCAGTACTTC. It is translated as CASSQLDGYEQYF.

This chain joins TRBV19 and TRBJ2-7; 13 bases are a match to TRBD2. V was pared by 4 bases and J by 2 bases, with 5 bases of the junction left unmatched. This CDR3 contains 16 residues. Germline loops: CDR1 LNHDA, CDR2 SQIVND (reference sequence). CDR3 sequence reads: CASSRQGLAGAYEQYF. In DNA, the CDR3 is TGTGCCAGTAGTAGACAAGGACTAGCGGGAGCCTACGAGCAGTACTTC. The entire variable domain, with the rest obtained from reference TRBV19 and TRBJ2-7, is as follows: DGGITQSPKYLFRKEGQNVTLSCEQNLNHDAMYWYRQDPGQGLRLIYYSQIVNDFQKGDIAEGYSVSREKKESFPLTVTSAQKNPTAFYLCASSRQGLAGAYEQYFGPGTRLTVT.

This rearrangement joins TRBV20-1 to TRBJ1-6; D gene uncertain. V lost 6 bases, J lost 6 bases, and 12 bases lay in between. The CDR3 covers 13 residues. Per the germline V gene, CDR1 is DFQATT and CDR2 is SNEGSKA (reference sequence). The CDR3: CSAPTESNSPLHF. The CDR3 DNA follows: TGCAGTGCCCCAACAGAATCTAATTCACCCCTCCACTTT.